This T cell receptor (beta chain) emerged from a study of blood T cells in healthy people across ages. Study information: About one barcoded beta molecule per two T cells was the capture yield of template switching.

The use of a sample-barcoded 5' primer and a J-beta primer mix characterized a second PCR of roughly 6 to 11 cycles. CDR3-containing paired-end reads numbering at least 3 million came from each sample. TCRdb itself ran the 5' RACE reads through MiXCR, one entry per CDR3 protein. This sample has about 640,000 distinct CDR3 sequences, with 58% found just once. Study-level points and caveats: Both naive CD4+ cell counts and diversity were greater in long-lived donors than in aged donors. Diversity figures based on one million T cells were deemed too low.

A remark on this clonotype: Its antigen is undetermined. A junction boundary mismatches the germline segment, possibly from a read error.

The CDR3 loop spans 14 amino acids. Sequencing used blood. The TCR comes from a man between 60 and 70 years old in good health. J is TRBJ2-3 and V is TRBV12-3 or TRBV12-4; D perhaps matches TRBD2 (7 bases). For the CDR3, the DNA is TGTGCCTGCAGTGTTGGGGGGGGCGGAGATACGGAGTATTTT. Translation: CACSVGGGGDTEYF.